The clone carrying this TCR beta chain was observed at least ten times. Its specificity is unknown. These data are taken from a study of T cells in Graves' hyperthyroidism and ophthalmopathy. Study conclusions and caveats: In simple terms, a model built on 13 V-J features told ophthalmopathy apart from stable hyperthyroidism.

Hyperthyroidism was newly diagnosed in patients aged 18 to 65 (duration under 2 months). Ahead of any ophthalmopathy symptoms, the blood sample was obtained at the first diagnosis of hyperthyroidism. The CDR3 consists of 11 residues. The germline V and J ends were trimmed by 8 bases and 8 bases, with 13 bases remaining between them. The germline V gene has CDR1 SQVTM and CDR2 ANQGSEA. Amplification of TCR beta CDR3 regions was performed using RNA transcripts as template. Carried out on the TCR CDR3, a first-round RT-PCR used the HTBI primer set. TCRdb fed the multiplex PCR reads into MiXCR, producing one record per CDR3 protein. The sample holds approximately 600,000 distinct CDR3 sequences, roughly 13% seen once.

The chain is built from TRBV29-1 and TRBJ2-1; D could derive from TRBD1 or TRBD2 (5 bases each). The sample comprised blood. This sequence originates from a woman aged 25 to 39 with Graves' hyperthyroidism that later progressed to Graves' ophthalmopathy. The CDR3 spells CSTRQSYEQFF. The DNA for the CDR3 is TGCAGCACTAGACAGAGCTATGAGCAGTTCTTC.